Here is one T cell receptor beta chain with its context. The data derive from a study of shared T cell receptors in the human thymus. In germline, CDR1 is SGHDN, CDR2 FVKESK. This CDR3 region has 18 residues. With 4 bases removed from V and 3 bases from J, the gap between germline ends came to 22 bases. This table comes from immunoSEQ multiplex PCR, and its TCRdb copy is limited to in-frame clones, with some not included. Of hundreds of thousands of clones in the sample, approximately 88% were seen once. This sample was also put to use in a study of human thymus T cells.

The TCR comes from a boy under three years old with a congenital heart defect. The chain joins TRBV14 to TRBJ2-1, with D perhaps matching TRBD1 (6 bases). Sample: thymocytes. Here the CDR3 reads CASSLLPIVGASYNEQFF. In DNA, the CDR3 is TGTGCCAGCAGCCTGCTGCCGATCGTGGGGGCAAGCTACAATGAGCAGTTCTTC.